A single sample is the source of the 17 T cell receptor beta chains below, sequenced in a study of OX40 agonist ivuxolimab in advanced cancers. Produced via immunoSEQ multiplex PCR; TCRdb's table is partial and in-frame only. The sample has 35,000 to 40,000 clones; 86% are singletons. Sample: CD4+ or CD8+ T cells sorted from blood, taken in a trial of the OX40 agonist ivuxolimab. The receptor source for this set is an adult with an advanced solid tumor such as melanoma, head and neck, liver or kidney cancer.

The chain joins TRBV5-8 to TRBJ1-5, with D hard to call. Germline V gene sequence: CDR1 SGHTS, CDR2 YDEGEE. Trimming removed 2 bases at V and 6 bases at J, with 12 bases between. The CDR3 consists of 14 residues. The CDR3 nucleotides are TGTGCCAGCAGCTTCCGCGGTTCTCGTCAGCCCCAGCATTTT. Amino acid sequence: CASSFRGSRQPQHF.

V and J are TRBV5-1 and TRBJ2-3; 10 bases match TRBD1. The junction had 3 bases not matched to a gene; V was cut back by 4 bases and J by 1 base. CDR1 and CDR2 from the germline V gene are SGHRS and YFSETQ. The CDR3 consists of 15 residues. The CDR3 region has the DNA TGCGCCAGCAGCCCCGGACAGGGGGGCACAGATACGCAGTATTTT. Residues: CASSPGQGGTDTQYF.

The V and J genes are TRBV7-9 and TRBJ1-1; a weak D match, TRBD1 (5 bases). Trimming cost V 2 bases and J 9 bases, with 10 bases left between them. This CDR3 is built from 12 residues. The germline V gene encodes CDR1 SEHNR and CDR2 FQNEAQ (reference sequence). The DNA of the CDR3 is TGTGCCAGCAGCTTAATGCAGGGACAAGCTTTCTTT. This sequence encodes CASSLMQGQAFF.

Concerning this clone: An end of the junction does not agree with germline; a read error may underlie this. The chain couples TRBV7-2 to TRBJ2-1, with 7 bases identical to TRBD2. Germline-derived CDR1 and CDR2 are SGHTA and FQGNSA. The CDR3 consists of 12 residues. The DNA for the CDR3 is TGTGCCAGCAGCTTATCGAGTGAGGGAGGGGTCTTC. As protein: CASSLSSEGGVF.

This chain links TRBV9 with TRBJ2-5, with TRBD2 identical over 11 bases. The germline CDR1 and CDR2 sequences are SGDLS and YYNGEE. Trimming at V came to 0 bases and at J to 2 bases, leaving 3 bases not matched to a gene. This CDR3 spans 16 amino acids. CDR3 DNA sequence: TGTGCCAGCAGCGTAGCGGTAGCGGGGGGGCAAGAGACCCAGTACTTC. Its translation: CASSVAVAGGQETQYF.

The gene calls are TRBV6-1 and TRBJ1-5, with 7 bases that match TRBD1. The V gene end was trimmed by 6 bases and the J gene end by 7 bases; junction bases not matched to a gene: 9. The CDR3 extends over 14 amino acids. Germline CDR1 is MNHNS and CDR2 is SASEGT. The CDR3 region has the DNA TGTGCCAGCAGGACCGGGACAGAACTGCAGCCCCAGCATTTT. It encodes CASRTGTELQPQHF.

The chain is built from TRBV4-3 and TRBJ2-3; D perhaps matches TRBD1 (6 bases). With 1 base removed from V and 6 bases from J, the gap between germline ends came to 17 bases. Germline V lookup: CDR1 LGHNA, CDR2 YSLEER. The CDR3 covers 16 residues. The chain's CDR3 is CASSQARVRGEDTQYF. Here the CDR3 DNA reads TGCGCCAGCAGCCAAGCCCGGGTCAGGGGAGAGGATACGCAGTATTTT.

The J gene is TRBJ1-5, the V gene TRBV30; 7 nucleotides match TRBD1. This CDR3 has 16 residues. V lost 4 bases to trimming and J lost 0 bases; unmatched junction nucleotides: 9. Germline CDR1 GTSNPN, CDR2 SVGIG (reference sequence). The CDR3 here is CAWKGQQDYSNQPQHF. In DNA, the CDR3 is TGTGCCTGGAAGGGACAGCAAGACTATAGCAATCAGCCCCAGCATTTT.

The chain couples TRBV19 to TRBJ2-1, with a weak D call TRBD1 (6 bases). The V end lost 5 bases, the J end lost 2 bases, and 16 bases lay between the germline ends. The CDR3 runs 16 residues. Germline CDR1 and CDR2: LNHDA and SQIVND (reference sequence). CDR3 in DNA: TGTGCCAGTAGTGTTACCGGGACATCCGCCTACAATGAGCAGTTCTTC. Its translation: CASSVTGTSAYNEQFF.

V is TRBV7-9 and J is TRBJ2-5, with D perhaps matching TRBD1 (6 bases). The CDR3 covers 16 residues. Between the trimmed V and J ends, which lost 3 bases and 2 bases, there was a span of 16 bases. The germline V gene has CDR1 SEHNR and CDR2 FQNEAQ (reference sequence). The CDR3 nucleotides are TGTGCCAGCAGCTTCCGGCAGGGGTCCCCTCAAGAGACCCAGTACTTC. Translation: CASSFRQGSPQETQYF.

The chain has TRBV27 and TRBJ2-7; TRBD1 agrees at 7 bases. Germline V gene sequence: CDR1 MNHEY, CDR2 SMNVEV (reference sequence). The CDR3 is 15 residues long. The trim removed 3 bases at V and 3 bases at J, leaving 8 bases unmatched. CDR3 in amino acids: CASSLGHRGVYEQYF. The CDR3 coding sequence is TGTGCCAGCAGTTTGGGGCACAGGGGAGTCTACGAGCAGTACTTC.

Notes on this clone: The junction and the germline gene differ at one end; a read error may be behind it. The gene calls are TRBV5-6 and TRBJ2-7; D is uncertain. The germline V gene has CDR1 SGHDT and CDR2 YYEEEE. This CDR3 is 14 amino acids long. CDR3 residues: CASTLQGNSYEQYF. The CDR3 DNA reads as TGTGCCAGCACCTTGCAAGGGAACTCCTACGAGCAGTACTTC.

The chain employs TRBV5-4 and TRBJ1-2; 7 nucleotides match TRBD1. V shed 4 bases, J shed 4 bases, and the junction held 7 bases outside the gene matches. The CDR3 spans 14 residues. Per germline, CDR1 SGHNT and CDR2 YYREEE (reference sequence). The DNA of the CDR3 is TGTGCCAGCAGCCCGGGACAGAACTCCTATGGCTACACCTTC. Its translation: CASSPGQNSYGYTF.

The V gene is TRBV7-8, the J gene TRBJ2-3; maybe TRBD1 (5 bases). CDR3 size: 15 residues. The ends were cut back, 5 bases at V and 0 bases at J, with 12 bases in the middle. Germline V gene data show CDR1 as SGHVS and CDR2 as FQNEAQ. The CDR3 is CASSPRVASTDTQYF. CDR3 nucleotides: TGTGCCAGCAGCCCCAGGGTTGCTAGCACAGATACGCAGTATTTT.

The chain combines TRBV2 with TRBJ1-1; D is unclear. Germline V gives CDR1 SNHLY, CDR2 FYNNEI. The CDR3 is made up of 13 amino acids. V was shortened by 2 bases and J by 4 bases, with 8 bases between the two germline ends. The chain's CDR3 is CASSERKVTEAFF. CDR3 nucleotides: TGTGCCAGCAGTGAAAGGAAGGTCACTGAAGCTTTCTTT.

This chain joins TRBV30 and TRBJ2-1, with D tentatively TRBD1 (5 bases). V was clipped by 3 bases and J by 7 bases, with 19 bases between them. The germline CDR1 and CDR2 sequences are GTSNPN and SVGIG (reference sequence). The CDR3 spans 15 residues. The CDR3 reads CAWSANLRVANEQFF. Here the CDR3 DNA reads TGTGCCTGGAGCGCTAACCTCAGGGTGGCAAATGAGCAGTTCTTC.

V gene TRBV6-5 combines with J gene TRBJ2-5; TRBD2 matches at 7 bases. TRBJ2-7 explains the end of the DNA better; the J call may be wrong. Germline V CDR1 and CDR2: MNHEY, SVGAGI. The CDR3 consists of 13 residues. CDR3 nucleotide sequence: TGTGCCAGCAGGGGACTAACAGACTACGAGCAGTACTTC. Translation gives CASRGLTDYEQYF.